This entry features one T cell receptor beta chain sequence. Unique molecular identifier tags were affixed to discrete cDNA molecules. In TCRdb, the 5' RACE reads were re-called with MiXCR into one record per CDR3 protein. Of tens of thousands of distinct CDR3 sequences listed, more than 10% are singletons. The data originate from a study of early T cells in non-severe SARS-CoV-2 infection. At the level of the study: Sequencing input comprised bulk RNA from unsorted whole blood; chain pairing was not available.

The V end was cut by 0 bases, the J end by 5 bases, with 17 bases between. Germline loops: CDR1 SGDLS, CDR2 YYNGEE. This CDR3 contains 16 residues. V usage is TRBV9 and J usage is TRBJ1-1, with D tentatively TRBD1 (5 bases). Sequenced: whole blood. This clonotype originated in an adult who was a healthcare worker with PCR-confirmed SARS-CoV-2 infection or an uninfected control (not recorded which). The CDR3 protein is CASSVGPGSVGTEAFF. CDR3 coding DNA: TGTGCCAGCAGCGTAGGCCCAGGGTCGGTCGGAACTGAAGCTTTCTTT.